The 3 T cell receptor beta chains below all came from one sample that was sequenced in a study of metastatic and nonmetastatic thyroid tumors. TCRdb re-called clones from the PCR reads using MiXCR. The sample contains about 22,000 clones, under 25% of which appear only once. All patients were untreated before thyroid surgery. The sample comprised blood. The receptors derive from a male donor with papillary thyroid cancer or a benign thyroid nodule (not recorded which). Some clones in this sample may be carry-over from other donors' samples.

The rearrangement uses TRBV6-1 and TRBJ1-5; D is uncertain. V was clipped by 11 bases and J by 11 bases, with 19 bases between them. Germline V gives CDR1 MNHNS, CDR2 SASEGT. The CDR3 consists of 12 residues. The CDR3 DNA reads as TGTGCCGGCGGCGGGAGCAATAAGACCCAGCATTTT. Translation: CAGGGSNKTQHF.

This rearrangement joins TRBV6-1 to TRBJ2-7, with D tentatively TRBD1 or TRBD2 (5 bases each). Deletions cut 5 bases from V and 1 base from J, with 12 bases between. The CDR3 contains 14 residues. CDR1 is MNHNS and CDR2 is SASEGT in the germline V gene. In DNA form, the CDR3 reads TGTGCCAGCAGTACATGGGACGGATCCTACGAGCAGTACTTC. This sequence encodes CASSTWDGSYEQYF.

This clone has a handful of counts. The chain employs TRBV12-3 or TRBV12-4 and TRBJ2-1, with D hard to call. V was pared by 5 bases and J by 4 bases, with 6 bases between. CDR3 length: 12 residues. CDR3 in DNA: TGTGCCAGCAGTCTTCAGTACAATGAGCAGTTCTTC. Translating gives CASSLQYNEQFF.